This T cell receptor beta chain was captured by sequencing in a study of regulatory T cells in long-lasting Graves disease. On the study more broadly: Over 5 years of antithyroid drugs plus positive TSH receptor antibodies defined persistent Graves' disease.

This clonotype was recorded at least ten times. Building of the TCR beta libraries involved iRepertoire HTBI primers and Arm-PCR of CDR3 regions. MiXCR, run by TCRdb on the multiplex PCR reads, gives a single entry per CDR3 protein. The table shows about 470,000 distinct CDR3 sequences, with roughly 21% occurring only once. CDR3 size: 17 residues. J lost 4 bases, V lost 5 bases, and 12 bases had no gene match. Time point indicated: persistent/refractory GD, antithyroid drugs over 5 years with positive TRAb. The TCR library was made from RNA extracted from PBMCs. Source: peripheral blood mononuclear cells (PBMCs), taken when the disease was refractory, from a patient treated with antithyroid drugs. The source is a female donor with Graves disease. This chain links TRBV12-3 or TRBV12-4 with TRBJ2-5; 11 bases fit TRBD2. CDR3 sequence: CASSPLVLAGGLETQYF. The CDR3 region has the DNA TGTGCCAGCAGTCCCCTGGTTCTAGCGGGAGGTTTAGAGACCCAGTACTTC.